This T cell receptor beta chain is from a study of cytomegalovirus exposure and HLA in healthy donors. A multiplex PCR was run with 60 Vbeta primers and 13 Jbeta primers. Assay used: immunoSEQ multiplex PCR; TCRdb lists only in-frame clones, some missing. The sample includes 200,000 to 250,000 clones, roughly 80% seen only once; the top ten take roughly 16%. The sequence was obtained from a man aged 40-50 years in good health and CMV-seronegative. Material for sequencing was PBMCs.

CDR3 nucleotide sequence: TGTGCCAGCAGTTTCCGGGACAGGGTCACAGATACGCAGTATTTT. It encodes CASSFRDRVTDTQYF. The genes are TRBV5-4 and TRBJ2-3, with TRBD1 matching 9 bases. J gave up 2 bases and V 5 bases, and 6 bases lay outside the gene matches. In germline, CDR1 is SGHNT, CDR2 YYREEE (reference sequence). CDR3 length: 15 residues.